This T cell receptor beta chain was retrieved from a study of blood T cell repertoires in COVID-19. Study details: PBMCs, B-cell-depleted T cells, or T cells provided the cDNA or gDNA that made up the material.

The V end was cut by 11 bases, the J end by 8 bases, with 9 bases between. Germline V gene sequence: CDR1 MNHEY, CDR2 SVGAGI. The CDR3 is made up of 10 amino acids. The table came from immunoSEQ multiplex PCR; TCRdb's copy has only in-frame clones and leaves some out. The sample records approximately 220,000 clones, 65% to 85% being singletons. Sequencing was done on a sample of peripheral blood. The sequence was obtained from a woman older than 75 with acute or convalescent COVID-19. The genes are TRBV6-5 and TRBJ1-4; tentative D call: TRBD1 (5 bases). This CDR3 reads CAVGGEKLFF. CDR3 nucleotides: TGTGCCGTGGGGGGGGAAAAACTGTTTTTT.